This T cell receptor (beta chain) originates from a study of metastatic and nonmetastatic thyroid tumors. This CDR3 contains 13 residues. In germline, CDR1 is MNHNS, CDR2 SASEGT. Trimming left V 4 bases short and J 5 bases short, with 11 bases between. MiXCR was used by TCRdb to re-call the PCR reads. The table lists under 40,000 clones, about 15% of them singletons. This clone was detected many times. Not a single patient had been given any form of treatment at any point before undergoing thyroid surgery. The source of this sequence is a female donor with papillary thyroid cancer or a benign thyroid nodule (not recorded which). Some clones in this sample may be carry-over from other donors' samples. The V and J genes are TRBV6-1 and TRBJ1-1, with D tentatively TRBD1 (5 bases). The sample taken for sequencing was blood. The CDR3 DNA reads TGTGCCAGCAGTGGGGGCGGAAGGACTGAAGCTTTCTTT. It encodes CASSGGGRTEAFF.